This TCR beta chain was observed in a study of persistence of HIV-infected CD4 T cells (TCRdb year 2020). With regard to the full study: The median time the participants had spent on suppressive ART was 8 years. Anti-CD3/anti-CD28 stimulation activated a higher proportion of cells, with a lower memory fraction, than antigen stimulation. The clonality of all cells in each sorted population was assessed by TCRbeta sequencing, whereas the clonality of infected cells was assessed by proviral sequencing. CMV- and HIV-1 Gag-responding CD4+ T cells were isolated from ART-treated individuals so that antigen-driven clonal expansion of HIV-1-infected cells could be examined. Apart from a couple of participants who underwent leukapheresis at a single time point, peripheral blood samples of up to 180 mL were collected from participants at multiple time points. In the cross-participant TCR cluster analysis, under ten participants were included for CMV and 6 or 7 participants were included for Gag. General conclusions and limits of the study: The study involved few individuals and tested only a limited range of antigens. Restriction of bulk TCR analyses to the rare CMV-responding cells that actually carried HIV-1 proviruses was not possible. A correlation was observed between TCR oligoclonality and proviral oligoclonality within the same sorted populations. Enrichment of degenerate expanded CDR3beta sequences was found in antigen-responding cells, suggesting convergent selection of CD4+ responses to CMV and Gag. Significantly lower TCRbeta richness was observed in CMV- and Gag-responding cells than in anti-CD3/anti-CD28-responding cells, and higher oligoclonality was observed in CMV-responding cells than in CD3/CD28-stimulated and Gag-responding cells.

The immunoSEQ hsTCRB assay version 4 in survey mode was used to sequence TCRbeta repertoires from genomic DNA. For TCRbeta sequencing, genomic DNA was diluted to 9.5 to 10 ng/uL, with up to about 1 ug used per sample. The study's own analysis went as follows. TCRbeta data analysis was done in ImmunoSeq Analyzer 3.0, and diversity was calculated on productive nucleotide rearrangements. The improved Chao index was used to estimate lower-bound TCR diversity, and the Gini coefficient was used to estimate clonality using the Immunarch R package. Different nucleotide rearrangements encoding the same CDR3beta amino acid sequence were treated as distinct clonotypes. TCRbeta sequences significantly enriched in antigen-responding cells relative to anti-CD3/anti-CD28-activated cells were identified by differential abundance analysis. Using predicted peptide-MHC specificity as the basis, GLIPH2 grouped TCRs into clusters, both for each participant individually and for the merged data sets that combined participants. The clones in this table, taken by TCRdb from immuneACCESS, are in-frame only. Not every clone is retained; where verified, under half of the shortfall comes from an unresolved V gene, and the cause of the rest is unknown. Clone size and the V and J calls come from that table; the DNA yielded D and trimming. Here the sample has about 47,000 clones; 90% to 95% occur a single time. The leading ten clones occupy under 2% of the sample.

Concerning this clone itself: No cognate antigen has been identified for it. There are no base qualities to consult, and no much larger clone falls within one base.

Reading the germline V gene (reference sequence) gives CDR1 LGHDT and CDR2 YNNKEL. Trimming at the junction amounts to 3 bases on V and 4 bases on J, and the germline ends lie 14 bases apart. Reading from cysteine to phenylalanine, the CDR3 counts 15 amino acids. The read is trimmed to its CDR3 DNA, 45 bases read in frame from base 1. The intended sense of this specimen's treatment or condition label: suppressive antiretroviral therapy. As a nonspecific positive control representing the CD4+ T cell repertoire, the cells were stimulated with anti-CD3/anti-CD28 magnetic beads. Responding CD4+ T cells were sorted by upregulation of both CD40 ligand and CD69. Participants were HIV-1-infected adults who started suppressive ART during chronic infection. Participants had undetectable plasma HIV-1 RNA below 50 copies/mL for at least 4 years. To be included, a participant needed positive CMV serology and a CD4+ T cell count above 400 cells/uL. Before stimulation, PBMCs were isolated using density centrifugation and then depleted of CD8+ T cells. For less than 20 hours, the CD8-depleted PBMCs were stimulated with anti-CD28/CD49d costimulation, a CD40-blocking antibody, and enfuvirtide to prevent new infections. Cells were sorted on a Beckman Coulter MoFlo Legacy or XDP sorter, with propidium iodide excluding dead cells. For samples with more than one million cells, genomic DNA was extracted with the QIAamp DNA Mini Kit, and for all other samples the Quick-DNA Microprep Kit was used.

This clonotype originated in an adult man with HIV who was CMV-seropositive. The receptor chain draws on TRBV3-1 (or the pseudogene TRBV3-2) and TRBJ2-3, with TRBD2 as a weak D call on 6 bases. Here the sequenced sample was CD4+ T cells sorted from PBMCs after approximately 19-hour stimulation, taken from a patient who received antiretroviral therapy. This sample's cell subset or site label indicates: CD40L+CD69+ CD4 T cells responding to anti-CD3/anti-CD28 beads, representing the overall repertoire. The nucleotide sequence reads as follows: TGTGCCAGCAGCCAGGGAACTAGCTCCGCAGATACGCAGTATTTT. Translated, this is CASSQGTSSADTQYF.